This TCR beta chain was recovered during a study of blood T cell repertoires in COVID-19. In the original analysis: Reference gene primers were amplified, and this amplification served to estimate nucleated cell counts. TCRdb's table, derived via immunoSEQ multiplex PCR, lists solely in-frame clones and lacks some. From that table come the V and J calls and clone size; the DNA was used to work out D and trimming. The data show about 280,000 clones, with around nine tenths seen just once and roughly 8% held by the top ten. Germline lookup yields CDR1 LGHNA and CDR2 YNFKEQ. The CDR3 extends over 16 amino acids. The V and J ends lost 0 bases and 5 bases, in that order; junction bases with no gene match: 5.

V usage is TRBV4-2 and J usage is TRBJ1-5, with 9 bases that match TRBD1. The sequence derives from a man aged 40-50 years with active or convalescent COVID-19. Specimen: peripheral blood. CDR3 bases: TGTGCCAGCAGCCAAGATCAGGGACAGGGCCATCAGCCCCAGCATTTT. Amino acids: CASSQDQGQGHQPQHF.